The clone carrying this T cell receptor (beta chain) was detected once. TCRdb's copy holds only in-frame clones and misses some; the assay was immunoSEQ multiplex PCR. The sample yields tens of thousands of clones, more than 85% seen once. The V gene end was trimmed by 1 base and the J gene end by 9 bases; junction bases not matched to a gene: 7. The CDR3 contains 16 residues. The germline CDR1 and CDR2 sequences are SGHDN and FVKESK. The source of the sample is a study of T cell changes during pregnancy in multiple sclerosis. Here the sequenced sample was CD8+ T cells from peripheral blood mononuclear cells, taken in the second trimester of pregnancy. The chain recombines TRBV14 with TRBJ2-1; 12 bases line up with TRBD2. The receptor was derived from a female donor with multiple sclerosis, enrolled in a pregnancy study. The CDR3 sequence is CASSQVGLAGGSEQFF. The CDR3 bases are TGTGCCAGCAGCCAAGTGGGACTAGCGGGCGGTAGTGAGCAGTTCTTC.